The clone carrying this T cell receptor beta chain has a single count. These data come from a study of CD8+CD57+ T cells in acquired aplastic anemia. Patients chosen for sequencing had shown CD8+CD57+ cell expansion by flow cytometry. TCR beta VDJ and CDR3 profiling used genomic DNA as template. TCRdb called the reads again in MiXCR, with one record for every CDR3 protein. The repertoire holds approximately 59,000 distinct CDR3 sequences, with approximately 50% as singletons. Per the germline V gene, CDR1 is SNHLY and CDR2 is FYNNEI. V was clipped by 8 bases and J by 8 bases; unmatched bases: 11. The CDR3 contains 15 residues.

Sample: sorted CD4+, CD8+, or CD8+CD57+ T cells (not recorded which) from PBMCs. The TCR sequence derives from a human donor with aplastic anemia. The chain couples TRBV2 to TRBJ1-6; 8 nucleotides line up with TRBD1. The CDR3 DNA reads as TGTGCCAGCTGTCCGGGACAGGTTGGGGATTCACCCCTCCACTTT. Residues: CASCPGQVGDSPLHF.